This T cell receptor (beta chain) emerged from a study of T-cell memory formation after mild COVID-19. Germline assignment: CDR1 SGHNT and CDR2 YYREEE (reference sequence). Trimming cost V 5 bases and J 0 bases, with 12 bases left between them. The CDR3 runs 15 residues. Study-level results: CD4+ contracting clones were mainly CM and EM; CD8+ ones, EMRA.

TCRdb reprocessed the 5' RACE reads with MiXCR, giving one entry per CDR3 protein. Of about 120,000 distinct CDR3 sequences listed, about 15% are singletons. With respect to this clonotype: The antigen remains unidentified.

The receptor comes from an adult woman who had mild COVID-19 (a few samples of this study predate the infection). Cell type and time point are not known. Sequencing input: PBMCs or a T cell subset sorted from them (not recorded which). The V and J genes are TRBV5-4 and TRBJ1-5, with D maybe TRBD1 (5 bases). DNA for the CDR3: TGTGCCAGCAGTCCTGGGGGAGATAGCAATCAGCCCCAGCATTTT. This codes for CASSPGGDSNQPQHF.